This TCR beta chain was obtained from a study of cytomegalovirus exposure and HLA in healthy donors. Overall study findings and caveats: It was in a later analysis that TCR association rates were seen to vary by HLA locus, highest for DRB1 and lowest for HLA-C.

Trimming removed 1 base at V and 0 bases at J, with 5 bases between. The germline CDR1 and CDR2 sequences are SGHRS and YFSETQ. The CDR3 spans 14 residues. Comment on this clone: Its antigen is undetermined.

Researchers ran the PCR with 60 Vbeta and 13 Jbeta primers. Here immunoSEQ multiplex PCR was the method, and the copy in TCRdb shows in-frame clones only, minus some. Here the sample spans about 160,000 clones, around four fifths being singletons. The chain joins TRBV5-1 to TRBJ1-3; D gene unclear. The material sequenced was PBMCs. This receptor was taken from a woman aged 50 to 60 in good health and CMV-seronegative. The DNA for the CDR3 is TGCGCCAGCAGCTTGTCGGGCTCTGGAAACACCATATATTTT. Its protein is CASSLSGSGNTIYF.